The text below deals with one T cell receptor (beta chain). Measured with immunoSEQ multiplex PCR; TCRdb has only the in-frame clones, and not every one. The profile shows 25,000 to 35,000 clones, over 85% of them singletons. This record belongs to a study of T cell changes during pregnancy in multiple sclerosis. The CDR3 extends over 13 amino acids. The germline V gene has CDR1 MNHEY and CDR2 SMNVEV (reference sequence). Trimming left V 2 bases short and J 4 bases short, with 8 bases between. Material: CD4+ T cells from peripheral blood mononuclear cells, obtained in the second trimester of pregnancy. The chain is built from TRBV27 and TRBJ1-2; D gene unclear. This clonotype originated in a female donor in good health, enrolled as a control in a pregnancy study. CDR3 nucleotides: TGTGCCAGCAGTTTAAAGCCTTTCTATGGCTACACCTTC. Protein: CASSLKPFYGYTF.